The next 13 T cell receptor beta chains were all read from a single sample in a study of molecular identifiers for immune sequencing clone quantification. TCRdb passed the PCR reads through MiXCR, listing each CDR3 protein once. The sample yields around 460,000 distinct CDR3 sequences, around 21% seen once. Material for sequencing was naive CD8+ T cells from blood, with Jurkat cell RNA spiked in. Subset noted: FACS-sorted CD8+CD4-CCR7+CD45RA+ naive T cells. These receptors were collected from a human donor in good health. Some libraries in this study had Jurkat cell RNA spiked in.

This clonotype was detected a few times. The V call is TRBV5-1, the J call TRBJ2-7; 7 bases are a match to TRBD2. V trimming: 6 bases; J trimming: 3 bases; junction bases outside the gene matches: 3. CDR3 size: 12 residues. Germline V CDR1 and CDR2: SGHRS, YFSETQ. The CDR3 DNA sequence: TGCGCCAGCATTGGGGGGGGCTACGAGCAGTACTTC. Its translation: CASIGGGYEQYF.

There are many counts of this clonotype. V is TRBV7-9 and J is TRBJ2-5; TRBD2 agrees at 7 bases. After removal of 6 bases from V and 1 base from J, the junction contained 8 bases not matched to a gene. This CDR3 comprises 15 residues. In germline, CDR1 is SEHNR, CDR2 FQNEAQ (reference sequence). The CDR3 coding sequence is TGTGCCAGCAGTCTAGCGGCCCGGGGCCAAGAGACCCAGTACTTC. Its protein product is CASSLAARGQETQYF.

The chain joins TRBV20-1 to TRBJ1-1; 8 nucleotides agree with TRBD1. The junction had 4 bases not matched to a gene; V was cut back by 2 bases and J by 5 bases. From germline, CDR1 is DFQATT and CDR2 SNEGSKA (reference sequence). The CDR3 contains 13 residues. DNA of the CDR3: TGCAGTGCTAGATTACAGGGGGATACTGAAGCTTTCTTT. Translation gives CSARLQGDTEAFF.

The chain recombines TRBV29-1 with TRBJ2-5; no clear D. Germline assignment: CDR1 SQVTM and CDR2 ANQGSEA. The length of the CDR3 is 14 residues. V was cut by 2 bases and J by 7 bases, with 17 bases left in between. This chain's CDR3 is CSVESRRGQWTQYF. The CDR3 coding sequence is TGCAGCGTTGAATCCAGACGCGGTCAGTGGACCCAGTACTTC. The variable domain in full, completed from reference TRBV29-1 and TRBJ2-5, reads SAVISQKPSRDICQRGTSLTIQCQVDSQVTMMFWYRQQPGQSLTLIATANQGSEATYESGFVIDKFPISRPNLTFSTLTVSNMSPEDSSIYLCSVESRRGQWTQYFGPGTRLLVL.

This clonotype was observed many times. The genes are TRBV20-1 and TRBJ1-1; D gene uncertain. This CDR3 contains 13 residues. The V gene's germline CDR1 is DFQATT and CDR2 SNEGSKA (reference sequence). Trimming stripped 0 bases from V and 3 bases from J, with 8 bases between. The CDR3 spells CSARDFGDTEAFF. The CDR3, as DNA: TGCAGTGCTAGAGATTTTGGGGACACTGAAGCTTTCTTT.

The chain links TRBV7-9 to TRBJ2-3, with no clear D. CDR1 SEHNR and CDR2 FQNEAQ come from the germline V gene (reference sequence). Trimming took 5 bases from V and 3 from J, leaving 24 bases between them. The CDR3 covers 18 residues. Written as DNA, the CDR3 is TGTGCCAGCAGCCACAATCGAGCCGACCTCAAAGGGACAGATACGCAGTATTTT. Its translation: CASSHNRADLKGTDTQYF.

V is TRBV12-3 or TRBV12-4 and J is TRBJ2-1; D is unclear. V lost 4 bases and J 8 bases, leaving 12 bases between the germline ends. The CDR3 consists of 13 residues. As DNA, the CDR3 is TGTGCCAGCAGTTCGTTGATTTGGGATGAGCAGTTCTTC. This encodes CASSSLIWDEQFF.

The rearrangement links TRBV9 to TRBJ1-4, with D tentatively TRBD1 (6 bases). With 4 bases removed from V and 8 bases from J, the gap between germline ends came to 12 bases. The CDR3 covers 13 residues. CDR1 is SGDLS and CDR2 is YYNGEE in the germline V gene. The CDR3 reads CASSLDTGEKLFF. CDR3 DNA sequence: TGTGCCAGCAGCCTAGATACAGGGGAAAAACTGTTTTTT.

This clonotype has a count of ten or more. This rearrangement joins TRBV24-1 to TRBJ2-3; 7 nucleotides line up with TRBD2. Germline lookup yields CDR1 KGHDR and CDR2 SFDVKD. Trimming at V came to 2 bases and at J to 1 base, leaving 5 bases not matched to a gene. The CDR3 totals 16 residues. The CDR3 sequence: CATSDYAGVGTDTQYF. CDR3 sequence (DNA): TGTGCCACCAGTGATTATGCGGGGGTCGGCACAGATACGCAGTATTTT.

For this clonotype: This may arise from a read error, as a much more abundant clone is one base away. The CDR3 is CASSLAIEETQHF. The CDR3 DNA reads as TGCGCCAGCAGCTTGGCCATTGAAGAGACCCAGCACTTC. This sequence joins TRBV5-1 and TRBJ2-5; unclear D gene. CDR1 is SGHRS and CDR2 is YFSETQ in the germline V gene. This CDR3 is 13 amino acids long.

Remarks on this clonotype: A junction end diverges from the germline sequence, so it may reflect a read error. V is TRBV12-3 or TRBV12-4 and J is TRBJ2-6; a possible D gene is TRBD1 (5 bases). The CDR3 loop spans 18 amino acids. Here the CDR3 DNA reads TGTGCCAGCAGTTTACCTTTAAGGGGTAGCTCTGGGGCCAACGTCCTGGCTTTC. Translated: CASSLPLRGSSGANVLAF.

V is TRBV14 and J is TRBJ2-3, with 9 bases lining up with TRBD2. The CDR3 length is 16 residues. Germline V CDR1 and CDR2: SGHDN, FVKESK. The trim removed 1 base at V and 2 bases at J, leaving 4 bases unmatched. The CDR3 DNA sequence: TGTGCCAGCAGCCAAGTCCTAGCGGGGCTCACAGATACGCAGTATTTT. Translating gives CASSQVLAGLTDTQYF. Full variable domain (missing parts from reference TRBV14 and TRBJ2-3): EAGVTQFPSHSVIEKGQTVTLRCDPISGHDNLYWYRRVMGKEIKFLLHFVKESKQDESGMPNNRFLAERTGGTYSTLKVQPAELEDSGVYFCASSQVLAGLTDTQYFGPGTRLTVL.

This clonotype was picked up many times. CDR3: CASSTRDGRYEQYF. CDR3 DNA sequence: TGTGCCAGCAGTACCCGGGACGGACGCTACGAGCAGTACTTC. The chain is built from TRBV6-2 or TRBV6-3 and TRBJ2-7; D could derive from TRBD1 or TRBD2 (5 bases each). The germline V gene encodes CDR1 MNHEY and CDR2 SVGEGT. The V end was cut by 5 bases, the J end by 3 bases, with 14 bases between. The CDR3 totals 14 residues.